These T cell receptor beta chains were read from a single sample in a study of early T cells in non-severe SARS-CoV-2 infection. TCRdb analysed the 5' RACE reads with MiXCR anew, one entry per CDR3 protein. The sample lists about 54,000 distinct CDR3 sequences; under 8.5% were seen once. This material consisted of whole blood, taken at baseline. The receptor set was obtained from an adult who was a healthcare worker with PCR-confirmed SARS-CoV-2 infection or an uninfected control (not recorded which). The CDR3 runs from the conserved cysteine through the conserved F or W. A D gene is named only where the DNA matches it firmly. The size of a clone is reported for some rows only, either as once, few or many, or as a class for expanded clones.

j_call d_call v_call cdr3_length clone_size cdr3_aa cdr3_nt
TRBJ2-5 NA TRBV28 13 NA CASSLAGAETQYF TGTGCCAGCAGTTTAGCGGGGGCGGAGACCCAGTACTTC
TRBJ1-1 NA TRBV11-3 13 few CASSLDPDTEAFF TGTGCCAGCAGCTTGGACCCGGACACTGAAGCTTTCTTT
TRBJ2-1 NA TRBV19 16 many CASRYSFGDVYNEQFF TGTGCCAGTCGATATTCCTTTGGGGACGTTTACAATGAGCAGTTCTTC
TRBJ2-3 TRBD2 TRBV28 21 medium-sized CASSPHGGGRADGGATDTQYF TGTGCCAGCAGTCCCCACGGGGGGGGCAGGGCGGACGGGGGGGCCACAGATACGCAGTATTTT
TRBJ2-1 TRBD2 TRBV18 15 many CASSLAGGPYNEQFF TGTGCCAGCTCACTAGCGGGGGGGCCCTACAATGAGCAGTTCTTC
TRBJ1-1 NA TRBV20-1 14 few CSASRGTMNTEAFF TGCAGTGCTAGTCGGGGAACAATGAACACTGAAGCTTTCTTT
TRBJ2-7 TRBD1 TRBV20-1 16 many CSAPSAGQGISYEQYF TGCAGTGCCCCCTCCGCGGGACAGGGAATATCCTACGAGCAGTACTTC
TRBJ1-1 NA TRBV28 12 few CASSSTGSEAFF TGTGCCAGCAGTTCAACCGGGAGTGAAGCTTTCTTT
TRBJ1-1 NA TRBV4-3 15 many CASSQDEGGGTEAFF TGCGCCAGCAGCCAGGACGAAGGCGGGGGCACTGAAGCTTTCTTT
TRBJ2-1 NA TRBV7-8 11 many CASSLLPEQFF TGTGCCAGCAGCCTCCTTCCTGAGCAGTTCTTC
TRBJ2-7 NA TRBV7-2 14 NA CASSILGRGEEQYF TGTGCCAGCAGCATCCTTGGACGGGGCGAAGAGCAGTACTTC
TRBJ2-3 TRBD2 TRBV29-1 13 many CSPGGGSTDTQYF TGCAGCCCCGGGGGGGGGAGCACAGATACGCAGTATTTT
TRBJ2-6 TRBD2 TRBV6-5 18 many CASMKAGGRLSGANVLTF TGTGCCAGCATGAAGGCGGGGGGCCGGCTCTCTGGGGCCAACGTCCTGACTTTC
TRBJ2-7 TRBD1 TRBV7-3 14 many CASSAGQGSYEQYF TGTGCCAGCAGCGCCGGACAGGGGTCCTACGAGCAGTACTTC
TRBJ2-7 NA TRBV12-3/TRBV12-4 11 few CASSTGLEQYF TGTGCCAGCAGTACAGGGCTCGAGCAGTACTTC
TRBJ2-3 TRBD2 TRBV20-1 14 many CSAPLAGGMYTQYF TGCAGTGCTCCTTTAGCGGGGGGAATGTATACGCAGTATTTT
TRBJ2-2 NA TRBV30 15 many CAWSDSVANTGELFF TGTGCCTGGAGTGATTCCGTAGCGAACACCGGGGAGCTGTTTTTT
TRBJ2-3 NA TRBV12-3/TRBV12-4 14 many CASSLGGQRNTQYF TGTGCCAGCAGTTTGGGGGGGCAACGGAATACGCAGTATTTT
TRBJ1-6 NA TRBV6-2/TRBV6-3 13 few CASTREDGGPLHF TGTGCCAGCACCCGAGAGGACGGGGGACCCCTCCACTTT
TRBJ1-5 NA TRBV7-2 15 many CASSSQGRRNQPQHF TGTGCCAGCAGCTCACAGGGTCGGCGCAATCAGCCCCAGCATTTT
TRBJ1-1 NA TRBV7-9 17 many CASSPGMSMIMNTEAFF TGTGCCAGCAGCCCCGGAATGTCAATGATCATGAACACTGAAGCTTTCTTT
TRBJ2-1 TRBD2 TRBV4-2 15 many CASSRRGGADNEQFF TGTGCCAGCAGCCGCCGCGGGGGGGCCGACAATGAGCAGTTCTTC
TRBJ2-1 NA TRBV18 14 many CASSPPNGDNEQFF TGTGCCAGCTCACCACCGAACGGTGACAATGAGCAGTTCTTC
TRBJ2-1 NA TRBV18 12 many CASSPTLGEQFF TGTGCCAGCTCACCAACCCTCGGGGAGCAGTTCTTC
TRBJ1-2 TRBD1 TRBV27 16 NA CASSPRDRGPGYGYIF TGTGCCAGCAGCCCCCGGGACAGGGGGCCCGGCTATGGCTACATCTTC
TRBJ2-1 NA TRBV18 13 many CASSPFASHEQFF TGTGCCAGCTCACCATTTGCCAGCCATGAGCAGTTCTTC
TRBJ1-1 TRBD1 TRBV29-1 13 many CSVSHPGGTEAFF TGCAGCGTCTCCCATCCAGGGGGCACTGAAGCTTTCTTT
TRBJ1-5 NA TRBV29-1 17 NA CSVPPGGRLARDQPQHF TGCAGCGTTCCCCCCGGGGGGCGGTTGGCTAGGGATCAGCCCCAGCATTTT
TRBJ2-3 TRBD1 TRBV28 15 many CASTDRDRGPDTQYF TGTGCCAGCACCGATAGGGACAGGGGACCAGATACGCAGTATTTT
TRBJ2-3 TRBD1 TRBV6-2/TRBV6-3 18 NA CASSSQPWTGASPDTQYF TGTGCCAGCAGTTCCCAGCCTTGGACAGGGGCATCCCCAGATACGCAGTATTTT
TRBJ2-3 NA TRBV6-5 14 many CASSWTTHTDTQYF TGTGCCAGCAGTTGGACTACCCACACAGATACGCAGTATTTT
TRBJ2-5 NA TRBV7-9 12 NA CASSLSGQTQYF TGTGCCAGCAGCTTATCGGGGCAGACCCAGTACTTC
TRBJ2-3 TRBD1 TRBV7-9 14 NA CASAWAGGQDTQYF TGTGCCAGCGCCTGGGCAGGGGGACAAGATACGCAGTATTTT
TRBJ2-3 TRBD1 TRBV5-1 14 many CASSFDRGSDTQYF TGCGCCAGCAGCTTTGACAGGGGCTCGGATACGCAGTATTTT
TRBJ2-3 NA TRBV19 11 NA CASNDEREQYF TGTGCCAGCAATGACGAGAGGGAGCAGTATTTT
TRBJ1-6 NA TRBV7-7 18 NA CASSLFIGGRAYNSPLHF TGTGCCAGCAGCTTATTTATTGGGGGTCGGGCCTATAATTCACCCCTCCACTTT
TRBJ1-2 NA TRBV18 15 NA CASSPGGGENYGYTF TGTGCCAGCTCACCCGGTGGCGGTGAAAACTATGGCTACACCTTC
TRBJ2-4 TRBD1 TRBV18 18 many CASSTEDLTGVAKNIQYF TGTGCCAGCTCGACCGAGGACCTGACAGGGGTAGCCAAAAACATTCAGTACTTC
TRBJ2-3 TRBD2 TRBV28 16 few CASSFPGGGAADTQYF TGTGCCAGCAGCTTCCCTGGCGGGGGGGCGGCAGATACGCAGTATTTT
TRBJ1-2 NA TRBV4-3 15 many CASSQDKRQGRGYTF TGCGCCAGCAGCCAAGATAAGCGTCAGGGGAGAGGCTACACCTTC
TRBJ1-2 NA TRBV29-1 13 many CSVVSWDNYGYTF TGCAGCGTTGTGTCCTGGGATAACTATGGCTACACCTTC
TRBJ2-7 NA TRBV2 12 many CASVWLTYEQYF TGTGCCAGCGTATGGCTAACCTACGAGCAGTACTTC
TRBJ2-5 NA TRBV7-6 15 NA CASSSPGMGQETQYF TGTGCCAGCAGCTCACCGGGGATGGGGCAAGAGACCCAGTACTTC
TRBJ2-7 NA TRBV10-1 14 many CASSESIGLHEQYF TGCGCCAGCAGTGAGTCGATAGGGCTCCACGAGCAGTACTTC
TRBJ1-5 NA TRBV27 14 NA CASSYTGTNQPQHF TGTGCCAGCAGTTATACAGGGACCAATCAGCCCCAGCATTTT
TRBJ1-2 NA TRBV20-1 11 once CSAAGPYGYTF TGCAGTGCGGCCGGGCCTTATGGCTACACCTTC
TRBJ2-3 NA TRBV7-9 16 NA CASSSRTFWGTDTQYF TGTGCCAGCAGCTCAAGGACGTTTTGGGGCACAGATACGCAGTATTTT
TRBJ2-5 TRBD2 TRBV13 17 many CASSFSPPSGGQETQYF TGTGCCAGCAGCTTCTCTCCTCCTAGCGGGGGCCAAGAGACCCAGTACTTC
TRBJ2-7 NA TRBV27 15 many CASSLLGSSSYEQYF TGTGCCAGCAGTTTATTGGGGTCGAGCTCCTACGAGCAGTACTTC
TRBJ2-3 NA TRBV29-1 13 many CSGRELGADTQYF TGCAGCGGTCGGGAGCTCGGGGCAGATACGCAGTATTTT
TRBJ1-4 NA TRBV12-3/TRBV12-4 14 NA CASSYGGIREKLFF TGTGCCAGCAGTTACGGGGGGATTCGAGAAAAACTGTTTTTT
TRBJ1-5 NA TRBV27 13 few CASSYGPHQPQHF TGTGCCAGCAGCTATGGGCCTCATCAGCCCCAGCATTTT
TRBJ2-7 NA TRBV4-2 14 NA CASSQDPLAYEQYF TGTGCCAGCAGCCAAGATCCACTAGCCTACGAGCAGTACTTC
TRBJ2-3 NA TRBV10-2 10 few CASRGFRSTF TGCGCCAGCAGGGGATTCCGTTCTACTTTT
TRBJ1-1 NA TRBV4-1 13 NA CASSQIRNTEAFF TGCGCCAGCAGCCAAATTCGGAACACTGAAGCTTTCTTT
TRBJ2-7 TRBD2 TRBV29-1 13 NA CSVVKRGHYEQYF TGCAGCGTTGTTAAGCGGGGCCACTACGAGCAGTACTTC
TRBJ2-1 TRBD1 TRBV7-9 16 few CASSLGQGVSYNEQFF TGTGCCAGCAGCTTAGGACAGGGGGTATCCTACAATGAGCAGTTCTTC
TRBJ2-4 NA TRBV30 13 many CAWSYGQGNIQYF TGTGCCTGGAGTTACGGGCAGGGAAACATTCAGTACTTC
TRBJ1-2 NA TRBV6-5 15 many CASRIKPRSSYGYTF TGTGCCAGCAGAATTAAACCACGAAGTTCCTATGGCTACACCTTC
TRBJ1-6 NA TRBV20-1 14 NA CSARAAGDNSPLHF TGCAGTGCTAGGGCGGCAGGCGATAATTCACCCCTCCACTTT